This TCR beta chain was identified in a study of molecular identifiers for immune sequencing clone quantification (dated 2018 in TCRdb). Regarding the research as a whole: For a replicate experiment, the RNA from either approximately 20,000 or 100,000 naive CD8 T cells was divided into five aliquots, and four of those aliquots went on to sequencing. This methods study used CD8 T cells to benchmark TCR RNA copy counting and molecular-identifier clustering-based TCR repertoire sequencing (MIDCIRS). The paper as a whole reports these results and caveats: In CMV-specific effector cells, clones with more than 20 RNA copies accounted for over 98% of molecules, whereas in naive cells such clones accounted for under 1%. Spiked-in Jurkat TCR RNA (around nine copies' worth), which is not part of the donor repertoire, was contained in the naive libraries. Modeling indicated approximately 3 TCR RNA copies recovered per cell, compared with 7.5 to 10 by digital PCR, which implies a capture efficiency of about 27%. Spiked-in Jurkat TCR RNA equal to a single cell's worth was reported to be detectable even within one million naive CD8 T cells. Without barcode sub-clustering, chimeric consensus sequences inflated TCR diversity; chimeras reached as high as 47%. Identical TCR molecules sharing a barcode could cause highly expanded clone sizes to be underestimated.

Libraries of naive CD8 T cells were generated from roughly 21,000 to 960,000 sorted cells, with 10%, 30% or 50% of the purified RNA used. On a BD FACSAria II, naive CD8 T cells were FACS-sorted as CD8+CD4-CCR7+CD45RA+ and collected into RLT Plus buffer. To test detection sensitivity, Jurkat RNA equivalent to about ten TCR copies was spiked into samples of roughly 18,000-1,100,000 naive CD8 T cells. Enrichment of CD8 T cells was done with RosetteSep CD8+ T Cell Enrichment Cocktail plus Ficoll-Paque, and ACK red cell lysis came afterward. The CDR3, from cysteine to phenylalanine, totals 15 residues. Only the CDR3 DNA stays, 45 bases, in frame from base 1. V sheds 4 bases and J sheds 6 bases, leaving 16 bases between their ends. According to the germline V gene (reference sequence), CDR1 reads SEHNR and CDR2 reads FQNEAQ. This clonotype was picked up many times. It has no known antigen specificity. No much larger clone is present one base from it, and per-base qualities are unavailable.

Library creation used PCR. TCRdb names Illumina HiSeq 4000 as the instrument used. Bulk TCR libraries were made following a previously described method, with the TCR primers given in Table S5. The Qiagen AllPrep DNA/RNA kit was used to purify total RNA. Before analysis, reads from multiple sequencing runs of one library were combined. On the authors' methods: Only reads with exact TCR constant sequence were kept, trimmed to 150 nt, and grouped by their 12-nt molecular barcodes. Within each barcode group, reads were sub-clustered at a 15% Levenshtein threshold, and quality-weighted consensus sequences were built per RNA molecule. Non-functional sequences were filtered out, along with any lower-count sequence sitting one edit away from another sequence. Based on a fit of two negative binomial distributions, barcode sub-clusters having less than 20% of the maximum read count were discarded. TCRdb redid the processing of the public reads, applying fastp at Q25 and MiXCR, and retained in-frame beta chains. Rows with a matching CDR3 protein are joined into one entry that keeps the most common DNA and genes. TCRdb, not the original authors, processed these V and J calls. This sample comprises roughly 90,000 distinct CDR3 sequences, roughly 19% of them detected only once. The biggest ten clones account for roughly 0.89% of the sample.

This chain joins TRBV7-9 to TRBJ1-5, and perhaps TRBD1 as D gene, on 5 matching bases. Sequenced input: naive CD8+ T cells from blood, with Jurkat cell RNA spiked in. In light of the paper, this sample's cell subset or site label describes: FACS-sorted CD8+CD4-CCR7+CD45RA+ naive T cells. The receptor comes from a human donor in good health. Some libraries in this study had Jurkat cell RNA spiked in. The DNA is TGTGCCAGCAGCTCGGGGGACTCTCAGGGTCAGCCCCAGCATTTT. This yields the protein CASSSGDSQGQPQHF. The full variable domain, completed from the reference TRBV7-9 and TRBJ1-5 proteins outside the CDR3, reads DTGVSQNPRHKITKRGQNVTFRCDPISEHNRLYWYRQTLGQGPEFLTYFQNEAQLEKSRLLSDRFSAERPKGSFSTLEIQRTEQGDSAMYLCASSSGDSQGQPQHFGDGTRLSIL.